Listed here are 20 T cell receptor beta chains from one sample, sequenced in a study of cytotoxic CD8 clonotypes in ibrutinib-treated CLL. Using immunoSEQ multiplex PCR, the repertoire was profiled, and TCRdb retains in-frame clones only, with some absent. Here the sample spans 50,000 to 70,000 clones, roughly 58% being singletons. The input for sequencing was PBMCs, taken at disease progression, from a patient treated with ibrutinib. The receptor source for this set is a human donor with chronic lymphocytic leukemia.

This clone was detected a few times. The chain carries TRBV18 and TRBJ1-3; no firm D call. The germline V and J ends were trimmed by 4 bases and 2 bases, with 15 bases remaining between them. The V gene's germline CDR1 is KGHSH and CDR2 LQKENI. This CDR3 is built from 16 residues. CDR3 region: CASSRSPTDPGNTIYF. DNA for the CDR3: TGTGCCAGCTCACGTTCCCCGACTGACCCTGGAAACACCATATATTTT.

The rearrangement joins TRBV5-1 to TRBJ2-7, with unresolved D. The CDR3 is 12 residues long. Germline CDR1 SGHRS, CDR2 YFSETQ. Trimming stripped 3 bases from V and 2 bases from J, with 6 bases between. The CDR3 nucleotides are TGCGCCAGCAGCTCCAACCCCTACGAGCAGTACTTC. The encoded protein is CASSSNPYEQYF.

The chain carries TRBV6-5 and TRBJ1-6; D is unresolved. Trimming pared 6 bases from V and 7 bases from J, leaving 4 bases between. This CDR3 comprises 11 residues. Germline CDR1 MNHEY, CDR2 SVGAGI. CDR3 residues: CASRGNSPLHF. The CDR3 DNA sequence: TGTGCCAGCAGAGGGAATTCACCCCTCCACTTT.

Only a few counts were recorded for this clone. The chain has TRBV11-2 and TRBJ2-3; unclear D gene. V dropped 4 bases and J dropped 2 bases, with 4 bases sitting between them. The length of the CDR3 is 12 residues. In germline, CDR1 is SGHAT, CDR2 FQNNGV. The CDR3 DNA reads TGTGCCAGCAGCTCCAACACAGATACGCAGTATTTT. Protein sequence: CASSSNTDTQYF.

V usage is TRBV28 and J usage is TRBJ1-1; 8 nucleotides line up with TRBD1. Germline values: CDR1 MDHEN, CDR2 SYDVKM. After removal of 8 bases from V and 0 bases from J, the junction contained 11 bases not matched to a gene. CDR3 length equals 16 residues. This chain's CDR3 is CASPPLLQGVNTEAFF. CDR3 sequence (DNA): TGTGCCAGCCCACCCCTCCTACAGGGGGTGAACACTGAAGCTTTCTTT.

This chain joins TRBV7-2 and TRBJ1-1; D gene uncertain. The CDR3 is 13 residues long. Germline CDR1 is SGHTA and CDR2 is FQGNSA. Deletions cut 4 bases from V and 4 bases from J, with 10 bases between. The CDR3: CASSSSRVTEAFF. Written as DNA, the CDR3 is TGTGCCAGCAGCTCTTCTCGGGTCACTGAAGCTTTCTTT.

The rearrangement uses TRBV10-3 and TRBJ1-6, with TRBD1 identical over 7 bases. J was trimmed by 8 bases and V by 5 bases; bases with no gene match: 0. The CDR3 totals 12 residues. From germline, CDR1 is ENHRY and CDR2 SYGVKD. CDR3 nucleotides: TGTGCCATCAGTCAGGGGGATTCACCCCTCCACTTT. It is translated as CAISQGDSPLHF.

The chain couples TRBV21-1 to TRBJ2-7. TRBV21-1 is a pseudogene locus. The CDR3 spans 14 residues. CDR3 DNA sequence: TGTGCCAGCAGCAAACGTCCGGGGCCCTACGAGCAGTACTTC. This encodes CASSKRPGPYEQYF.

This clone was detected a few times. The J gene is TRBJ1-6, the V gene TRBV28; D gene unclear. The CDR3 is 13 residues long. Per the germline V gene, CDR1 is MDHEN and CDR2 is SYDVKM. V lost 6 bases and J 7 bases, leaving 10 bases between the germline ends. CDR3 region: CASSQVGNSPLHF. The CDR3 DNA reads TGTGCCAGCAGCCAGGTGGGGAATTCACCCCTCCACTTT.

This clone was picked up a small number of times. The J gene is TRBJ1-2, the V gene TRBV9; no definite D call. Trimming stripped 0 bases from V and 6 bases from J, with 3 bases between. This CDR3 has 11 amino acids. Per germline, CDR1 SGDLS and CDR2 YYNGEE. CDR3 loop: CASSVANGYTF. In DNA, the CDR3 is TGTGCCAGCAGCGTAGCGAATGGCTACACCTTC.

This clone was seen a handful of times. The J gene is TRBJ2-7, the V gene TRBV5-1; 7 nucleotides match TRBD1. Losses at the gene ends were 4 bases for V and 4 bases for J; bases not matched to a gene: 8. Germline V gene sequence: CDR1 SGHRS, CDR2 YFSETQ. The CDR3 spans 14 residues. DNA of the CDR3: TGCGCCAGCAGCGTTGGGACAGCCGTTTACGAGCAGTACTTC. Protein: CASSVGTAVYEQYF.

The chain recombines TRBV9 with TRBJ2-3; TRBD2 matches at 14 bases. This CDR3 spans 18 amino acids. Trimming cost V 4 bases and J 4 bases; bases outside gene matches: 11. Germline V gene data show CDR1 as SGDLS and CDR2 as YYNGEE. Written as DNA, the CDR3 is TGTGCCAGCAGCCCTCGAATTGGGACTAGCGGGAGTCCAGATACGCAGTATTTT. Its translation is CASSPRIGTSGSPDTQYF.

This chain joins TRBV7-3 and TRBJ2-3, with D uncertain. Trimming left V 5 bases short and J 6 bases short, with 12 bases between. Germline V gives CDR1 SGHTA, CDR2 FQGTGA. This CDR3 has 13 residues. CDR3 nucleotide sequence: TGTGCCAGCAGCCCCTCAAAGTACGATACGCAGTATTTT. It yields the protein CASSPSKYDTQYF. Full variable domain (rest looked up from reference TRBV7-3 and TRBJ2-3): GAGVSQTPSNKVTEKGKYVELRCDPISGHTALYWYRQSLGQGPEFLIYFQGTGAADDSGLPNDRFFAVRPEGSVSTLKIQRTERGDSAVYLCASSPSKYDTQYFGPGTRLTVL.

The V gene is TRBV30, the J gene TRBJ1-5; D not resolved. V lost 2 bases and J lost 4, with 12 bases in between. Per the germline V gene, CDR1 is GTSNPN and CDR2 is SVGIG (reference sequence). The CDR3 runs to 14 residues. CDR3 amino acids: CAWSSVGDNQPQHF. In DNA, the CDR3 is TGTGCCTGGAGTAGTGTCGGCGATAATCAGCCCCAGCATTTT.

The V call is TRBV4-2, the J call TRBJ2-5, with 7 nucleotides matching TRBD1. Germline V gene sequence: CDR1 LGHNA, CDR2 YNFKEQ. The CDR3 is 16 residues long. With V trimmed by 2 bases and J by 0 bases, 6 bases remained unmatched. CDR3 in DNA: TGTGCCAGCAGCCAATATCAGGACAGGTACCAAGAGACCCAGTACTTC. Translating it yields CASSQYQDRYQETQYF.

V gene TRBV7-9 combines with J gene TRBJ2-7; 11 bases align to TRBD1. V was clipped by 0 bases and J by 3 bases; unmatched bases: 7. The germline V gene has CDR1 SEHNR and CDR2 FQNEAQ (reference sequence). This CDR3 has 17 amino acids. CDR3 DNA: TGTGCCAGCAGCTTAGCGGTGGGACAGGGGGGGGACTACGAGCAGTACTTC. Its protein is CASSLAVGQGGDYEQYF. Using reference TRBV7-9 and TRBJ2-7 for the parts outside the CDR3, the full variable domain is DTGVSQNPRHKITKRGQNVTFRCDPISEHNRLYWYRQTLGQGPEFLTYFQNEAQLEKSRLLSDRFSAERPKGSFSTLEIQRTEQGDSAMYLCASSLAVGQGGDYEQYFGPGTRLTVT.

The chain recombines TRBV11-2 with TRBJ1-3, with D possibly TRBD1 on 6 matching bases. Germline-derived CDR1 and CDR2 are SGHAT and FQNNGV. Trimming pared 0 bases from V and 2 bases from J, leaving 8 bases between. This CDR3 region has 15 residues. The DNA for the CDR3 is TGTGCCAGCAGCTTAGATGAGGGGGCTGGAAACACCATATATTTT. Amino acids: CASSLDEGAGNTIYF.

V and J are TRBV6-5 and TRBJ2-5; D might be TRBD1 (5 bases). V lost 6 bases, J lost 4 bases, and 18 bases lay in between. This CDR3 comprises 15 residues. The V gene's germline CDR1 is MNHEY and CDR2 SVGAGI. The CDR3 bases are TGTGCCAGCAGCGCCTCTCGACAGTCTAGAGAGACCCAGTACTTC. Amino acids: CASSASRQSRETQYF.

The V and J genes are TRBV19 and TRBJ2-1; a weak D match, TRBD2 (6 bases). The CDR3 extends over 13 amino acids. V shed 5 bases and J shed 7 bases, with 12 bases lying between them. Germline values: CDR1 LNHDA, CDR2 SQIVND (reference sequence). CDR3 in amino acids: CASSSIAVNEQFF. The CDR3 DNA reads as TGTGCCAGTAGTTCTATAGCGGTGAATGAGCAGTTCTTC. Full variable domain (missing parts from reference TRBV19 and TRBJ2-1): DGGITQSPKYLFRKEGQNVTLSCEQNLNHDAMYWYRQDPGQGLRLIYYSQIVNDFQKGDIAEGYSVSREKKESFPLTVTSAQKNPTAFYLCASSSIAVNEQFFGPGTRLTVL.

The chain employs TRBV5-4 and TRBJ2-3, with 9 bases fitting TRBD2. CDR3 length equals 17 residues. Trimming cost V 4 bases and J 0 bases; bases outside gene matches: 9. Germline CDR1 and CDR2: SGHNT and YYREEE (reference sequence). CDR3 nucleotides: TGTGCCAGCAGCAACTCCTTAGCGGGAGATAGCACAGATACGCAGTATTTT. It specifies CASSNSLAGDSTDTQYF.